The clone carrying this T cell receptor (beta chain) was seen repeatedly, ten times or more. As yet, its antigen is unknown. In germline, CDR1 is MNHEY, CDR2 SMNVEV (reference sequence). Germline trimming cut 5 bases from V and 0 bases from J; bases unmatched to any gene: 11. The CDR3 loop spans 18 amino acids. TCRdb re-analysed the reads in MiXCR, keeping a single row per CDR3 protein. Counted here are approximately 110,000 distinct CDR3 sequences, 25% to 35% occurring once; the ten biggest clones make up around 54%. These data are taken from a study of T cell repertoires in cytomegalovirus infection. Overall study context: Matching HLA type and CMV infection were both indicated by public TCR beta signatures.

General study points: Cumulated frequencies of public TCR beta families served to identify carriers of CMV plus the relevant HLA. The response measured ex vivo was dominated by TCR beta clonotypes (HLA-C-restricted and CMV-specific).

The chain recombines TRBV27 with TRBJ2-4, with 9 bases that match TRBD2. This TCR derives from a human donor in good health (CMV status not recorded). Some clones in this sample may be carry-over from other donors' samples. This material consisted of CD8+ T cells from cultured PBMCs, taken from culture after CMV antigen stimulation. CDR3 loop: CASSPLSGGPRAKNIQYF. CDR3 nucleotides: TGTGCCAGCAGTCCTCTGAGCGGGGGGCCACGAGCCAAAAACATTCAGTACTTC.